These 7 T cell receptor beta chains came from one sample sequenced in a study of cytomegalovirus exposure and HLA in healthy donors. The primer mix had 60 Vbeta and 13 Jbeta primers. The protocol was immunoSEQ multiplex PCR, while the TCRdb copy is restricted to in-frame clones and leaves out a portion. The sample consists of about 180,000 clones, more than 60% of them appearing once. The sequencing input was PBMCs. Receptors originate from a man in his late teens or twenties in good health and CMV-seronegative.

This chain links TRBV5-6 with TRBJ2-7, with 9 nucleotides matching TRBD2. J gave up 6 bases and V 0 bases, and 7 bases lay outside the gene matches. Germline CDR1 and CDR2: SGHDT and YYEEEE. CDR3 length: 15 residues. Written as DNA, the CDR3 is TGTGCCAGCAGCTTGGGCGCGGGAGGGCCCCTCGAGCAGTACTTC. Its protein is CASSLGAGGPLEQYF.

This rearrangement joins TRBV7-3 to TRBJ1-1; 7 bases map to TRBD1. V trimming: 3 bases; J trimming: 0 bases; junction bases outside the gene matches: 4. The CDR3 is made up of 15 amino acids. CDR1 is SGHTA and CDR2 is FQGTGA in the germline V gene. The chain's CDR3 is CASSLEGAVNTEAFF. The CDR3 nucleotides are TGTGCCAGCAGCTTGGAGGGGGCGGTGAACACTGAAGCTTTCTTT.

This CDR3 is CASSTIGGTEAFF. CDR3 coding DNA: TGTGCCAGCAGTACCATCGGGGGCACTGAAGCTTTCTTT. The chain carries TRBV6-6 and TRBJ1-1; perhaps TRBD1 as D (5 bases). Trimming took 5 bases from V and 4 from J, leaving 11 bases between them. The germline V gene encodes CDR1 MNHNY and CDR2 SVGAGI (reference sequence). The CDR3 spans 13 residues.

The chain employs TRBV29-1 and TRBJ1-4; no firm D call. CDR1 is SQVTM and CDR2 is ANQGSEA in the germline V gene. The CDR3 totals 11 residues. Between the trimmed V and J ends, which lost 4 bases and 10 bases, there was a span of 10 bases. The CDR3 coding sequence is TGCAGCGTTGCGGGAATTGGAAAACTGTTTTTT. It yields the protein CSVAGIGKLFF.

The chain joins TRBV4-1 to TRBJ1-6, with a tentative D call TRBD1 (6 bases). Trimming shortened V by 3 bases and J by 9 bases, and 18 bases separated the two germline ends. The CDR3 loop spans 16 amino acids. Germline CDR1 reads MGHRA; CDR2 reads YSYEKL. As DNA, the CDR3 is TGCGCCAGCAGCCATTATGGGGGCGAATCAGGTTCACCCCTCCACTTT. It translates to CASSHYGGESGSPLHF.

This clone was counted between two and nine times. The same CDR3 also results from other DNA sequences found in this sample. The chain uses TRBV5-4 and TRBJ2-4; 11 nucleotides agree with TRBD2. Looked up from germline, CDR1 is SGHNT and CDR2 is YYREEE (reference sequence). This CDR3 is 14 amino acids long. The V segment lost 1 base and the J segment 9 bases; nucleotides outside the gene matches: 3. This CDR3 is CASSLTSGSSIQYF. The DNA for the CDR3 is TGTGCCAGCAGCTTGACTAGCGGGAGTAGCATTCAGTACTTC.

In nucleotides, the CDR3 is TGCGCCAGCTCCTTAAAGTATGGACAGGGGAACAATGAGCAGTTCTTC. It is translated as CASSLKYGQGNNEQFF. V and J are TRBV23-1 and TRBJ2-1, with TRBD1 matching 9 bases. TRBV23-1 is annotated as an ORF whose role is uncertain. V was clipped by 8 bases and J by 5 bases; unmatched bases: 13. CDR3 length equals 16 residues.